Below, 29 T cell receptor beta chains from the same sample are listed, as sequenced in a study of shared clonotypes between healthy human individuals (TCRdb year 2020). The receptor library was made with the immunoSEQ multiplex PCR assay. Not all clones reach the TCRdb copy of this immuneACCESS table, which keeps in-frame sequences only. Checked studies attribute under half of the gap to unresolved V genes and leave the rest unexplained. The sample records approximately 720,000 clones, about 92% of which are singletons. The ten biggest clones cover about 24% of the sample. CD8 naive samples were CD45RO-negative cells positively selected for CCR7, giving a CD45RA+CCR7+ population that excluded TemRA cells. The sample consisted of naive CD8+ T cells sorted from blood. The sample's cell subset or site label, in plain terms: CD45RA+CCR7+. The receptors here all came from a young man in good health.

The chain employs TRBV30 and TRBJ2-2, with no clear D. Trimming took off 3 bases at V and 1 base at J, with 6 bases between the two ends. This CDR3 is 13 amino acids long. Germline V gene lookup returns CDR1 GTSNPN and CDR2 SVGIG (reference sequence). In DNA form, the CDR3 reads TGTGCCTGGAGGCAGAGGAACACCGGGGAGCTGTTTTTT. Protein: CAWRQRNTGELFF.

The V call is TRBV28, the J call TRBJ1-5; 8 nucleotides align to TRBD1. This CDR3 has 16 amino acids. Germline CDR1 and CDR2: MDHEN and SYDVKM. V trimming: 6 bases; J trimming: 3 bases; junction bases outside the gene matches: 10. CDR3 sequence reads: CASRDRDSVYNQPQHF. Here the CDR3 DNA reads TGTGCCAGCAGGGACAGGGATTCAGTATACAATCAGCCCCAGCATTTT. Variable domain in full (rest from reference TRBV28 and TRBJ1-5): DVKVTQSSRYLVKRTGEKVFLECVQDMDHENMFWYRQDPGLGLRLIYFSYDVKMKEKGDIPEGYSVSREKKERFSLILESASTNQTSMYLCASRDRDSVYNQPQHFGDGTRLSIL.

The J gene is TRBJ1-1, the V gene TRBV28, with D maybe TRBD1 (6 bases). The ends were cut back, 5 bases at V and 11 bases at J, with 12 bases in the middle. Per germline, CDR1 MDHEN and CDR2 SYDVKM. The CDR3 covers 11 residues. CDR3: CASSTGQRAFF. CDR3 bases: TGTGCCAGCAGTACCGGACAGCGTGCTTTCTTT.

The chain uses TRBV14 and TRBJ1-2, with D unresolved. Deletions cut 4 bases from V and 5 bases from J, with 11 bases between. Germline values: CDR1 SGHDN, CDR2 FVKESK. This CDR3 has 13 amino acids. The CDR3 coding sequence is TGTGCCAGCAGCCCGGAGCGATATTATGGCTACACCTTC. The encoded protein is CASSPERYYGYTF.

J is TRBJ1-3 and V is TRBV10-2; TRBD1 agrees at 8 bases. The CDR3 loop spans 17 amino acids. V lost 3 bases and J lost 4; bases outside the gene matches: 11. CDR1 is WSHSY and CDR2 is SAAADI in the germline V gene. CDR3 nucleotides: TGCGCCAGCAGTGACATGTCAGGACAGGGTTCCGGAAACACCATATATTTT. This translates into CASSDMSGQGSGNTIYF.

The chain employs TRBV6-4 and TRBJ2-4, with 10 bases identical to TRBD2. Germline lookup yields CDR1 MRHNA and CDR2 SNTAGT. Trimming took 10 bases from V and 1 from J; bases not matched to a gene: 13. This CDR3 has 17 residues. CDR3 in DNA: TGTGCCACCTGGGGAAGCGGGAGGGTAGGCGCCAAAAACATTCAGTACTTC. Its protein is CATWGSGRVGAKNIQYF.

The CDR3 nucleotides read TGTGCCAGCAGTCATGCCGGGGACACAGATACGCAGTATTTT. It yields the protein CASSHAGDTDTQYF. This chain uses TRBV28 with TRBJ2-3; weak D call: TRBD2 (5 bases). This CDR3 has 14 residues. CDR1 is MDHEN, CDR2 SYDVKM, per germline. The V gene lost 5 bases and the J gene lost 2 bases, with 11 bases spanning the gap.

The V call is TRBV10-2, the J call TRBJ2-2, with 9 bases aligning to TRBD1. Trimming cost V 7 bases and J 3 bases; bases outside gene matches: 6. This CDR3 comprises 15 residues. CDR1 is WSHSY and CDR2 is SAAADI in the germline V gene. The CDR3 loop reads CASMPGTGHTGELFF. The CDR3 DNA follows: TGCGCCAGCATGCCCGGGACAGGGCACACCGGGGAGCTGTTTTTT.

The chain links TRBV7-2 to TRBJ2-1; possibly TRBD1 for D (6 bases). The CDR3 totals 15 residues. Germline V gene data show CDR1 as SGHTA and CDR2 as FQGNSA. V lost 4 bases, J lost 6 bases, and 16 bases lay in between. The DNA of the CDR3 is TGTGCCAGCAGCTCAGCTCCAGGGGCGGGCAATGAGCAGTTCTTC. It codes for CASSSAPGAGNEQFF. Full variable domain (outside the CDR3, taken from reference TRBV7-2 and TRBJ2-1): GAGVSQSPSNKVTEKGKDVELRCDPISGHTALYWYRQSLGQGLEFLIYFQGNSAPDKSGLPSDRFSAERTGGSVSTLTIQRTQQEDSAVYLCASSSAPGAGNEQFFGPGTRLTVL.

This clone was counted between two and nine times. The chain is built from TRBV4-1 and TRBJ1-5; no clear D. This CDR3 contains 14 residues. Germline loops: CDR1 MGHRA, CDR2 YSYEKL. Trimming took off 0 bases at V and 7 bases at J, with 10 bases between the two ends. The CDR3 DNA is TGCGCCAGCAGCCAAGAGCTGGGAGGACAGCCCCAGCATTTT. Translated: CASSQELGGQPQHF.

The chain joins TRBV5-1 to TRBJ2-1; 11 bases line up with TRBD2. The CDR3 has 20 amino acids. Germline V lookup: CDR1 SGHRS, CDR2 YFSETQ. Trimming cost V 1 base and J 4 bases; bases outside gene matches: 16. The CDR3 here is CASSLSIAGGPFTSYNEQFF. CDR3 nucleotides: TGCGCCAGCAGCTTGTCAATAGCGGGAGGGCCATTTACATCGTACAATGAGCAGTTCTTC.

J is TRBJ2-1 and V is TRBV27; a weak D match, TRBD2 (5 bases). The CDR3 is 13 residues long. Germline CDR1 is MNHEY and CDR2 is SMNVEV (reference sequence). V was shortened by 5 bases and J by 5 bases, with 10 bases between the two germline ends. CDR3 region: CASSHYGNNEQFF. In DNA, the CDR3 is TGTGCCAGCAGTCACTACGGGAACAATGAGCAGTTCTTC.

This clone was detected only once. This chain links TRBV27 with TRBJ2-5; possibly TRBD2 for D (6 bases). The length of the CDR3 is 15 residues. V shed 6 bases and J shed 2 bases, with 16 bases lying between them. Germline V gene data show CDR1 as MNHEY and CDR2 as SMNVEV (reference sequence). The CDR3 is CASRTLQRAQETQYF. In nucleotides, the CDR3 is TGTGCCAGCAGGACCCTCCAGCGGGCACAAGAGACCCAGTACTTC.

The V and J genes are TRBV7-9 and TRBJ1-2, with D hard to call. The CDR3 runs 14 residues. The germline V gene has CDR1 SEHNR and CDR2 FQNEAQ (reference sequence). V lost 2 bases and J lost 4, with 11 bases in between. The CDR3 sequence is CASSLFGATYGYTF. The CDR3 nucleotides read TGTGCCAGCAGCTTATTTGGCGCTACCTATGGCTACACCTTC.

The chain combines TRBV27 with TRBJ1-1; no firm D call. The V end was cut by 8 bases, the J end by 5 bases, with 9 bases between. This CDR3 comprises 11 residues. Germline lookup yields CDR1 MNHEY and CDR2 SMNVEV (reference sequence). The CDR3 loop reads CASWGSTEAFF. The DNA for the CDR3 is TGTGCCAGCTGGGGTAGTACTGAAGCTTTCTTT.

This chain links TRBV11-2 with TRBJ2-3; 12 nucleotides line up with TRBD2. CDR1 is SGHAT and CDR2 is FQNNGV in the germline V gene. CDR3 length equals 16 residues. Trimming at V came to 5 bases and at J to 4 bases, leaving 7 bases not matched to a gene. The DNA of the CDR3 is TGTGCCAGCAGCCTTAGACTAGCGGGAGTGGCAGATACGCAGTATTTT. As protein: CASSLRLAGVADTQYF.

The sample holds one count of this clone. The chain employs TRBV5-1 and TRBJ2-3; 7 bases align to TRBD2. Germline values: CDR1 SGHRS, CDR2 YFSETQ. After removal of 4 bases from V and 2 bases from J, the junction contained 10 bases not matched to a gene. This CDR3 comprises 16 residues. The CDR3 loop is CASSPPLASHTDTQYF. The CDR3 DNA reads TGCGCCAGCAGCCCACCACTAGCGTCCCACACAGATACGCAGTATTTT. The entire variable domain, with the rest obtained from reference TRBV5-1 and TRBJ2-3, is as follows: KAGVTQTPRYLIKTRGQQVTLSCSPISGHRSVSWYQQTPGQGLQFLFEYFSETQRNKGNFPGRFSGRQFSNSRSEMNVSTLELGDSALYLCASSPPLASHTDTQYFGPGTRLTVL.

The rearrangement joins TRBV7-9 to TRBJ2-7, with no clear D. Germline V gene lookup returns CDR1 SEHNR and CDR2 FQNEAQ (reference sequence). Trimming cost V 0 bases and J 3 bases, with 6 bases left between them. The CDR3 extends over 13 amino acids. The CDR3 sequence: CASSLATDYEQYF. The CDR3 DNA is TGTGCCAGCAGCTTAGCCACAGACTACGAGCAGTACTTC.

The V and J genes are TRBV28 and TRBJ2-1, with 12 bases aligning to TRBD2. The CDR3 is 17 amino acids. Germline loops: CDR1 MDHEN, CDR2 SYDVKM. V lost 6 bases to trimming and J lost 7 bases; unmatched junction nucleotides: 13. The CDR3 loop reads CASSGQGQLAGGNEQFF. CDR3 DNA: TGTGCCAGCAGCGGACAGGGCCAACTAGCGGGAGGTAATGAGCAGTTCTTC.

This clone was recorded only once. CDR3 loop: CASSLSAEKYYEQYF. The CDR3 DNA reads TGCGCCAGCAGCTTGAGTGCGGAGAAGTACTACGAGCAGTACTTC. The chain joins TRBV5-1 to TRBJ2-7; no definite D call. There are 15 residues in the CDR3. Trimming cost V 1 base and J 3 bases, with 14 bases left between them. The V gene's germline CDR1 is SGHRS and CDR2 YFSETQ.

The chain uses TRBV7-9 and TRBJ2-2; D is possibly TRBD2 (5 bases). Germline values: CDR1 SEHNR, CDR2 FQNEAQ (reference sequence). CDR3 length: 16 amino acids. The V gene lost 5 bases and the J gene lost 0 bases, with 13 bases spanning the gap. The DNA of the CDR3 is TGTGCCAGCAGCGGCCCGTCGGGAACGAACACCGGGGAGCTGTTTTTT. Translating gives CASSGPSGTNTGELFF.

The chain couples TRBV20-1 to TRBJ2-7; D ambiguous. Trimming removed 5 bases from V and 3 bases from J, with 8 bases in between. The CDR3 is 11 amino acids. Per the germline V gene, CDR1 is DFQATT and CDR2 is SNEGSKA (reference sequence). The CDR3 bases are TGCAGTGCTTCCGCCCTCTACGAGCAGTACTTC. Protein: CSASALYEQYF.

The rearrangement joins TRBV7-3 to TRBJ2-1; TRBD2 aligns across 8 bases. The V segment lost 4 bases and the J segment 0 bases; nucleotides outside the gene matches: 5. Germline CDR1 reads SGHTA; CDR2 reads FQGTGA. The CDR3 is 16 amino acids. The CDR3 bases are TGTGCCAGCAGCTCATCAGCGGGAGCCTCCTACAATGAGCAGTTCTTC. Its translation is CASSSSAGASYNEQFF.

The genes are TRBV21-1 and TRBJ2-7; TRBD2 was called by the table and not checked on the DNA. TRBV21-1 is tagged as a pseudogene. This CDR3 contains 17 residues. CDR3 in DNA: TGTGCCAGCAGCAAAGCTATGGCTAGCGGGAGTCTCTTCGAGCAGTACTTC. This translates into CASSKAMASGSLFEQYF.

The chain links TRBV7-6 to TRBJ2-1, with D perhaps being TRBD1 or TRBD2 (5 bases each). The V and J ends lost 5 bases and 3 bases respectively, with 17 bases between them. Germline CDR1 SGHVS, CDR2 FNYEAQ. The CDR3 consists of 16 residues. The CDR3 bases are TGTGCCAGCAGCCAAAGCCGGGACCACAACTACAATGAGCAGTTCTTC. Its translation: CASSQSRDHNYNEQFF. Together with reference TRBV7-6 and TRBJ2-1, the CDR3 gives the full variable domain: GAGVSQSPRYKVTKRGQDVALRCDPISGHVSLYWYRQALGQGPEFLTYFNYEAQQDKSGLPNDRFSAERPEGSISTLTIQRTEQRDSAMYRCASSQSRDHNYNEQFFGPGTRLTVL.

The rearrangement joins TRBV7-6 to TRBJ1-2; D ambiguous. The germline V gene encodes CDR1 SGHVS and CDR2 FNYEAQ. The germline V and J ends were trimmed by 5 bases and 5 bases, with 15 bases remaining between them. The CDR3 totals 14 residues. CDR3 residues: CASSGRTAYYGYTF. The CDR3 DNA is TGTGCCAGCAGCGGTCGGACGGCGTATTATGGCTACACCTTC. Full variable domain (rest looked up from reference TRBV7-6 and TRBJ1-2): GAGVSQSPRYKVTKRGQDVALRCDPISGHVSLYWYRQALGQGPEFLTYFNYEAQQDKSGLPNDRFSAERPEGSISTLTIQRTEQRDSAMYRCASSGRTAYYGYTFGSGTRLTVV.

The rearrangement uses TRBV7-9 and TRBJ1-1; D is possibly TRBD1 (5 bases). Germline CDR1 reads SEHNR; CDR2 reads FQNEAQ (reference sequence). This CDR3 is built from 14 residues. Trimming removed 9 bases at V and 4 bases at J, with 18 bases between. The CDR3 DNA reads TGTGCCAGAGGTCGCGTATCTAGGGGCACTGAAGCTTTCTTT. Protein sequence: CARGRVSRGTEAFF.

This chain joins TRBV27 and TRBJ2-1, with 8 nucleotides matching TRBD2. CDR3 length equals 14 residues. Germline lookup yields CDR1 MNHEY and CDR2 SMNVEV (reference sequence). The J segment lost 4 bases and the V segment lost 9 bases, leaving 8 bases of the junction unmatched. The CDR3 spells CASGLAGLYNEQFF. The CDR3 DNA reads as TGTGCCAGTGGATTAGCGGGACTTTACAATGAGCAGTTCTTC.

This clone was seen a single time. The chain has TRBV10-2 and TRBJ2-7; TRBD2 aligns across 8 bases. The germline V gene has CDR1 WSHSY and CDR2 SAAADI. V gave up 10 bases and J gave up 1 base; unmatched junction bases: 6. The CDR3 contains 13 residues. The CDR3 reads CATRAGESYEQYF. For the CDR3, the DNA is TGCGCCACAAGAGCGGGAGAATCCTACGAGCAGTACTTC.